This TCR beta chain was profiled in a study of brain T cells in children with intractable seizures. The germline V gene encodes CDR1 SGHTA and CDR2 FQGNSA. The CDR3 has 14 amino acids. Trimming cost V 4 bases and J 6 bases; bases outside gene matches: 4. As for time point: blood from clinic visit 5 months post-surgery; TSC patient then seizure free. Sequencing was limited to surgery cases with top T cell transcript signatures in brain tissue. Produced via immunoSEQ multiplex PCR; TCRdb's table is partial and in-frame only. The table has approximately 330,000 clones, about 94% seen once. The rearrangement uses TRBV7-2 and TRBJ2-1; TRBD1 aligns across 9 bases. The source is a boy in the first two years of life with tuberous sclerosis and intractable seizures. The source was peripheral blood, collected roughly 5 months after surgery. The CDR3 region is CASSSGTGFNEQFF. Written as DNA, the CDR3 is TGTGCCAGCAGCTCCGGGACAGGGTTCAATGAGCAGTTCTTC. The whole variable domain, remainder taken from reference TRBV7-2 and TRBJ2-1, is GAGVSQSPSNKVTEKGKDVELRCDPISGHTALYWYRQSLGQGLEFLIYFQGNSAPDKSGLPSDRFSAERTGGSVSTLTIQRTQQEDSAVYLCASSSGTGFNEQFFGPGTRLTVL.